The 20 T cell receptor beta chains below come from one sample, sequenced in a study of healthy donors' naive CD4 and CD8 T cells. TCR libraries were built from 450 to 650 ng of total RNA by linear amplification. TCRdb redid the calling of the reads with MiXCR, one entry per CDR3 protein. The sample carries about 180,000 distinct CDR3 sequences, 65% to 75% recorded once. Sequencing used naive CD4+ and CD8+ T cells sorted from blood, pooled from several donors. These receptors originate from a pool of human donors in good health; the sample pools cells from several healthy donors.

A single count supports this clonotype. The chain carries TRBV29-1 and TRBJ2-1, with TRBD1 as a possible D gene (5 bases). CDR1 SQVTM and CDR2 ANQGSEA come from the germline V gene. This CDR3 is 14 amino acids long. V was trimmed by 6 bases and J by 2 bases, leaving 14 bases between them. CDR3 in amino acids: CSVPGARTYNEQFF. The CDR3 DNA reads as TGCAGCGTGCCTGGGGCTCGTACCTACAATGAGCAGTTCTTC.

The chain links TRBV20-1 to TRBJ2-1; 8 bases agree with TRBD2. V lost 3 bases to trimming and J lost 0 bases; unmatched junction nucleotides: 7. The CDR3 contains 16 residues. CDR1 is DFQATT and CDR2 is SNEGSKA in the germline V gene (reference sequence). As DNA, the CDR3 is TGCAGTGCTAGCCCTAGCGGGCAGAGCTCCTACAATGAGCAGTTCTTC. Translating it yields CSASPSGQSSYNEQFF.

The CDR3 DNA reads TGCAGTGCTAGAGATCCGGGCCTGCCCACTGAAGCTTTCTTT. Protein product: CSARDPGLPTEAFF. The V call is TRBV20-1, the J call TRBJ1-1, with D uncertain. CDR3 length equals 14 residues. With 0 bases removed from V and 4 bases from J, the gap between germline ends came to 12 bases. Germline CDR1 DFQATT, CDR2 SNEGSKA (reference sequence).

The chain carries TRBV7-2 and TRBJ2-3; D gene uncertain. The length of the CDR3 is 16 residues. Germline loops: CDR1 SGHTA, CDR2 FQGNSA. Trimming cost V 5 bases and J 0 bases, with 15 bases left between them. The CDR3 sequence: CASSGIGRPSTDTQYF. The CDR3 nucleotides are TGTGCCAGCAGCGGTATAGGCAGACCTAGCACAGATACGCAGTATTTT.

This chain uses TRBV29-1 with TRBJ1-2; no clear D gene. This CDR3 contains 12 residues. V lost 3 bases, J lost 7 bases, and 12 bases lay in between. Germline values: CDR1 SQVTM, CDR2 ANQGSEA. The CDR3 loop is CSVDSIQGGYTF. The CDR3 bases are TGCAGCGTTGATAGTATCCAAGGTGGCTACACCTTC.

V usage is TRBV25-1 and J usage is TRBJ2-7, with D possibly being TRBD2 (6 bases). Per the germline V gene, CDR1 is MGHDK and CDR2 is SYGVNS. The CDR3 is made up of 14 amino acids. The V end was cut by 4 bases, the J end by 4 bases, with 14 bases between. The CDR3 nucleotides are TGTGCCAGCAGTGTTGGGGGGATGGCATACGAGCAGTACTTC. Protein sequence: CASSVGGMAYEQYF.

The V and J genes are TRBV6-6 and TRBJ2-3; D might be TRBD2 (5 bases). CDR3 length equals 9 residues. CDR1 and CDR2 from the germline V gene are MNHNY and SVGAGI (reference sequence). Written as DNA, the CDR3 is TGTGGCGCGGGCGCAACGCAGTATTTT. Its translation is CGAGATQYF.

The J gene is TRBJ2-3, the V gene TRBV27; weak D call: TRBD2 (5 bases). Trimming cost V 4 bases and J 3 bases, with 11 bases left between them. Germline values: CDR1 MNHEY, CDR2 SMNVEV (reference sequence). The CDR3 is 14 residues long. The CDR3 loop reads CASSSWTGTDTQYF. CDR3 in DNA: TGTGCCAGCAGTTCGTGGACTGGAACAGATACGCAGTATTTT.

V usage is TRBV5-1 and J usage is TRBJ1-1, with a tentative D call TRBD1 (6 bases). Germline-derived CDR1 and CDR2 are SGHRS and YFSETQ. V lost 1 base and J 2 bases, leaving 18 bases between the germline ends. This CDR3 is 17 amino acids long. CDR3 in amino acids: CASSLSVSGGGNTEAFF. The CDR3 nucleotides read TGCGCCAGCAGCTTGTCGGTTTCGGGTGGGGGCAACACTGAAGCTTTCTTT.

V usage is TRBV29-1 and J usage is TRBJ1-1; 7 nucleotides align to TRBD1. The CDR3 runs to 13 residues. Germline V gives CDR1 SQVTM, CDR2 ANQGSEA. V dropped 6 bases and J dropped 0; count of bases not matched to a gene: 4. DNA for the CDR3: TGCAGCGTAGGACAGGCGATGAACACTGAAGCTTTCTTT. This codes for CSVGQAMNTEAFF. The variable domain in full, with the rest retrieved from reference TRBV29-1 and TRBJ1-1, is SAVISQKPSRDICQRGTSLTIQCQVDSQVTMMFWYRQQPGQSLTLIATANQGSEATYESGFVIDKFPISRPNLTFSTLTVSNMSPEDSSIYLCSVGQAMNTEAFFGQGTRLTVV.

V and J are TRBV18 and TRBJ1-1; no definite D call. The V end lost 3 bases, the J end lost 1 base, and 6 bases lay between the germline ends. The germline CDR1 and CDR2 sequences are KGHSH and LQKENI. The CDR3 is made up of 13 amino acids. This chain's CDR3 is CASSPYKNTEAFF. CDR3 nucleotide sequence: TGTGCCAGCTCACCCTACAAGAACACTGAAGCTTTCTTT.

The V and J genes are TRBV5-1 and TRBJ1-2; 7 bases map to TRBD1. Germline CDR1 SGHRS, CDR2 YFSETQ. Trimming cost V 5 bases and J 2 bases; bases outside gene matches: 3. This CDR3 is built from 13 residues. Here the CDR3 DNA reads TGCGCCAGCAGAGAGACAGGGAACTATGGCTACACCTTC. Protein product: CASRETGNYGYTF.

The CDR3 reads CASSWGPRPSYEQYV. Written as DNA, the CDR3 is TGTGCCAGCAGCTGGGGACCCCGTCCCAGCTACGAGCAGTACGTC. V and J are TRBV5-6 and TRBJ2-7; D possibly uses TRBD1 or TRBD2 (5 bases each). CDR1 SGHDT and CDR2 YYEEEE come from the germline V gene. V gave up 3 bases and J gave up 3 bases, with 16 bases separating them. CDR3 size: 15 residues.

The V and J genes are TRBV19 and TRBJ2-7; unclear D gene. The CDR3 totals 14 residues. Trimming removed 4 bases at V and 3 bases at J, with 13 bases between. CDR1 LNHDA and CDR2 SQIVND come from the germline V gene (reference sequence). The CDR3 DNA sequence: TGTGCCAGTAGTACTTGGTCGACGGACTACGAGCAGTACTTC. Amino acids: CASSTWSTDYEQYF.

Remarks on this clonotype: The junction does not match germline at one end; this may be a read error. V gene TRBV29-1 combines with J gene TRBJ1-1, with 9 bases that match TRBD1. This CDR3 comprises 13 residues. CDR1 and CDR2 (germline): SQVTM, ANQGSEA. The CDR3 region has the DNA TGCAGCGCTGAACAGGGGGCAATCACTGAAGCTTTCTTT. Protein: CSAEQGAITEAFF. The variable domain in full, completed from reference TRBV29-1 and TRBJ1-1, reads SAVISQKPSRDICQRGTSLTIQCQVDSQVTMMFWYRQQPGQSLTLIATANQGSEATYESGFVIDKFPISRPNLTFSTLTVSNMSPEDSSIYLCSAEQGAITEAFFGQGTRLTVV.

V is TRBV29-1 and J is TRBJ2-5; D remains ambiguous. The CDR3 sequence is 14 residues long. Germline V lookup: CDR1 SQVTM, CDR2 ANQGSEA. Deletions cut 0 bases from V and 0 bases from J, with 8 bases between. The CDR3 sequence is CSVEDPGHQETQYF. The DNA of the CDR3 is TGCAGCGTTGAAGACCCCGGGCACCAAGAGACCCAGTACTTC. Looking up the rest from reference TRBV29-1 and TRBJ2-5 gives the full variable domain: SAVISQKPSRDICQRGTSLTIQCQVDSQVTMMFWYRQQPGQSLTLIATANQGSEATYESGFVIDKFPISRPNLTFSTLTVSNMSPEDSSIYLCSVEDPGHQETQYFGPGTRLLVL.

The CDR3 is CSVVSVLTSGKETQYF. DNA for the CDR3: TGCAGCGTTGTATCCGTCTTGACTAGCGGAAAAGAGACCCAGTACTTC. The genes are TRBV29-1 and TRBJ2-5, with 9 bases fitting TRBD2. Germline CDR1 SQVTM, CDR2 ANQGSEA. V lost 4 bases and J lost 3; bases outside the gene matches: 12. The CDR3 length is 16 residues.

A word on this clonotype: The missing conserved phenylalanine or tryptophan at the end of this CDR3 makes a read error likely. The rearrangement links TRBV19 to TRBJ1-2; D not resolved. V lost 11 bases to trimming and J lost 2 bases, with 9 bases between them. The CDR3 loop spans 11 amino acids. Germline V gene sequence: CDR1 LNHDA, CDR2 SQIVND (reference sequence). DNA of the CDR3: TGTGCCGGCCAGTGGAACTATGGCTACACCCTC. It yields the protein CAGQWNYGYTL.

This sequence joins TRBV12-3 or TRBV12-4 and TRBJ2-5; D is possibly TRBD1 (5 bases). V shed 10 bases and J shed 1 base, with 10 bases lying between them. This CDR3 region has 12 residues. CDR3 sequence reads: CATRAFQETQYF. In nucleotides, the CDR3 is TGTGCCACCAGGGCCTTCCAAGAGACCCAGTACTTC.

The V call is TRBV29-1, the J call TRBJ2-5; D unclear. Trimming removed 0 bases at V and 3 bases at J, with 8 bases between. The germline gives CDR1 SQVTM, CDR2 ANQGSEA. The CDR3 covers 13 residues. The CDR3, as DNA: TGCAGCGTTGAAGAGGCAGCGAAAGAGACCCAGTACTTC. Translating gives CSVEEAAKETQYF.